Listed below are T cell receptor beta chains from one sample, sequenced in a study of T-cell reconstitution after alpha-beta-depleted transplantation in children. Using its own MiXCR run on the PCR reads, TCRdb lists one record per CDR3 protein. The table records approximately 220,000 distinct CDR3 sequences, approximately 17% of them present only once. The specimen comprised PBMCs, mostly from graft donor cells, sampled 360 days after TCRalphabeta/CD19-depleted stem cell transplant. Source of these receptors: a male patient between 2 and 15 years old who had a stem cell transplant for acute lymphoblastic leukemia, so the T cells may come from the graft donor. CDR3s include the opening cysteine and the closing phenylalanine or tryptophan. D genes are given only for firm matches. Rows give clone size only sometimes, using once, few, many, or a class for an expanded clone.

v_call	j_call	clone_size	d_call	cdr3_nt	cdr3_aa
TRBV15	TRBJ2-5	NA	NA	TGTGCCACCAGCAGAGAAGGTGTTTCGGCCAGGGGCCGAAAAGAGACCCAGTACTTC	CATSREGVSARGRKETQYF
TRBV6-2/TRBV6-3	TRBJ1-5	few	NA	TGTGCCAGCAGTTACGGCCCTATGGTCCAGCCCCAGCATTTT	CASSYGPMVQPQHF
TRBV20-1	TRBJ2-3	few	NA	TGCAGTGCTAGAGGGGACTTCTATAGCACAGATACGCAGTATTTT	CSARGDFYSTDTQYF
TRBV11-2	TRBJ2-7	NA	NA	TGTGCCAGCAGCTTAGAGTGGGGGGAGCAGTACTTC	CASSLEWGEQYF
TRBV14	TRBJ2-7	NA	NA	TGTGCCAGCAGCCAAGATAACAGTCAGTCCTCCTACGAGCAGTACTTC	CASSQDNSQSSYEQYF
TRBV10-3	TRBJ2-2	NA	NA	TGTGCCATCAACCGGGAAGGGAGGTTCGCGAACACCGGGGAGCTGTTTTTT	CAINREGRFANTGELFF
TRBV5-1	TRBJ2-1	NA	NA	TGCGCCAGCAGGACGATGTCGCCTGGAGGGGCGGATGAGCAGTTCTTC	CASRTMSPGGADEQFF
TRBV7-9	TRBJ2-1	many	NA	TGTGCCAGCAGCTTAGTCCCAGGGGACTACAATGAGCAGTTCTTC	CASSLVPGDYNEQFF
TRBV7-8	TRBJ2-2	few	TRBD1	TGTGCCAGCAGCTTTTATGGGACAGGGGAGACCGGGGAGCTGTTTTTT	CASSFYGTGETGELFF
TRBV20-1	TRBJ2-6	NA	TRBD1	TGCAGTGATTTCGGACAGGCGAAGTCTGGGGCCAACGTCCTGACTTTC	CSDFGQAKSGANVLTF
TRBV7-2	TRBJ2-7	few	NA	TGTGCCAGCAGCCAGACCTTCGAGCAGTACTTC	CASSQTFEQYF
TRBV29-1	TRBJ2-1	few	TRBD2	TGCAGCGTTGATAAACTAGCGGGCCGAAGCTCCTACAATGAGCAGTTCTTC	CSVDKLAGRSSYNEQFF
TRBV20-1	TRBJ1-1	NA	NA	TGCAGTGCTAGTTTAATTACTAGGGGCTTT	CSASLITRGF
TRBV7-8	TRBJ2-1	few	TRBD2	TGTGCCAGCAGCTTAGGGATTAGCGGGAGGGGGATAACCTACAATGAGCAGTTCTTC	CASSLGISGRGITYNEQFF
TRBV20-1	TRBJ2-7	few	NA	TGCAGTGCTAGAGATTTCCCTCCTCGTCCAGGGGAACCAATCTACGAGCAGTACTTC	CSARDFPPRPGEPIYEQYF
TRBV5-1	TRBJ1-2	many	TRBD1	TGCGCCAGCAGCCCAAAGACAGGGGGCGCCGGCTATGGCTACACCTTC	CASSPKTGGAGYGYTF
TRBV6-2/TRBV6-3	TRBJ2-1	few	NA	TGTGCCAGCACCTTTCCGGGGGGCCGACTCAATGAGCAGTTCTTC	CASTFPGGRLNEQFF
TRBV5-1	TRBJ2-1	NA	NA	TGCGCCAGCAGCTTGAACCCCCCACACAATGAGCAGTTCTTC	CASSLNPPHNEQFF
TRBV19	TRBJ2-1	NA	TRBD2	TGTGCCAGTAGTATAATTTTGCGGGCGGGAGAAGGTAATGAGCAGTTCTTC	CASSIILRAGEGNEQFF
TRBV10-3	TRBJ2-5	NA	NA	TGTGCCATCAGTGGGTTCGCAGGCCAAGAGACCCAGTACTTC	CAISGFAGQETQYF
TRBV11-2	TRBJ2-1	NA	TRBD2	TGTGCCAGCAGCGCCGCGGTAGCGGGGTACAATGAGCAGTTCTTC	CASSAAVAGYNEQFF
TRBV7-6	TRBJ2-3	NA	NA	TGTGCCAGCAGCTTACGCCCCCCGGAGGGGAGCGGCACAGATACGCAGTATTTT	CASSLRPPEGSGTDTQYF
TRBV24-1	TRBJ2-3	NA	NA	TGTGCCACCAGTGATCCCTTCCAGGGGTCCACGAATCCAGATACGCAGTATTTT	CATSDPFQGSTNPDTQYF
TRBV30	TRBJ1-1	NA	TRBD1	TGTGCCTGGAGCCCCAGGGACAGGGGGAACACTGAAGCTTTCTTT	CAWSPRDRGNTEAFF
TRBV15	TRBJ1-6	NA	NA	TGTGCCACCAGCAGAAAACGGGGACGGGGGCGTAACGATAATTCACCCCTCCACTTT	CATSRKRGRGRNDNSPLHF
TRBV12-3/TRBV12-4	TRBJ1-2	NA	NA	TGTGCCAGCAGTTCAGGACGACGGCGGAGTACTAACTATGGCTACACCTTC	CASSSGRRRSTNYGYTF
TRBV7-2	TRBJ2-1	NA	NA	TGTGCCAGCAGTTTACTCGTACGTGAGCAGTTCTTC	CASSLLVREQFF
TRBV6-2/TRBV6-3	TRBJ2-1	few	TRBD1	TGTGCCAGCAGTTGGACAGGGAACCCCTACAATGAGCAGTTCTTC	CASSWTGNPYNEQFF
TRBV5-1	TRBJ1-3	NA	NA	TGCGCCAGCAGCCTCGGGTCCGTAATGGGACCTGGAAACACCATATATTTT	CASSLGSVMGPGNTIYF